Listed below are T cell receptor beta chains from one sample, sequenced in a study of regulatory T cells in long-lasting Graves disease. TCRdb reanalysed the multiplex PCR reads using MiXCR and keeps one entry per CDR3 protein. The sample holds around 420,000 distinct CDR3 sequences, roughly 15% seen once. The same sample was also used in a study of T cells in Graves' hyperthyroidism and ophthalmopathy.

The sequencing here drew on peripheral blood mononuclear cells (PBMCs), taken at new diagnosis, from a patient treated with antithyroid drugs. Receptors originate from a woman between 40 and 55 years old with Graves disease. Each CDR3 is given with its conserved first and last residue. D genes are given only for firm matches. A row's size may be missing; if present it is once, few, many or a size class.

>TRBJ2-1|many|TRBV20-1|.
CSARRRTSSYNEQFF
TGCAGTGCTAGAAGGCGGACAAGCTCCTACAATGAGCAGTTCTTC
>TRBJ2-3|.|TRBV9|.
CASSVLDVTDTQYF
TGTGCCAGCAGCGTACTCGATGTCACAGATACGCAGTATTTT
>TRBJ2-2|.|TRBV27|TRBD1
CASRPAGGSGELFF
TGTGCCAGCAGGCCCGCAGGGGGCTCTGGGGAGCTGTTTTTT
>TRBJ2-5|many|TRBV19|.
CASSINGPQAETQYF
TGTGCCAGTAGTATCAACGGCCCTCAGGCGGAGACCCAGTACTTC
>TRBJ2-7|many|TRBV20-1|.
CSASPNTYEQYF
TGCAGTGCTAGCCCCAACACTTACGAGCAGTACTTC
>TRBJ1-1|many|TRBV20-1|.
CSASLRNTEAFF
TGCAGTGCTAGCTTAAGGAACACTGAAGCTTTCTTT
>TRBJ2-7|many|TRBV28|TRBD1
CATQNYRGNYEQYF
TGTGCCACCCAAAACTACAGGGGCAACTACGAGCAGTACTTC
>TRBJ2-7|many|TRBV12-3/TRBV12-4|.
CASTHSTDEQYF
TGTGCCAGCACCCACTCTACGGACGAGCAGTACTTC
>TRBJ2-5|many|TRBV28|.
CASSFSDLKTQYF
TGTGCCAGCAGTTTCTCAGATCTCAAGACCCAGTACTTC
>TRBJ2-1|few|TRBV11-2|.
CASSLILGDEQFF
TGTGCCAGCAGCTTAATACTGGGGGATGAGCAGTTCTTC
>TRBJ2-7|.|TRBV6-1|.
CASSPTESLYEQYF
TGTGCCAGCAGCCCTACCGAAAGCCTCTACGAGCAGTACTTC
>TRBJ2-5|many|TRBV20-1|TRBD2
CSARDVAGEIQETQYF
TGCAGTGCTAGAGATGTAGCGGGAGAGATCCAAGAGACCCAGTACTTC
>TRBJ2-2|.|TRBV5-5|.
CASSLAGLPANTGELFF
TGTGCCAGCAGCTTGGCGGGGCTACCCGCGAACACCGGGGAGCTGTTTTTT
>TRBJ2-1|few|TRBV18|TRBD1
CASSPGTGRSEQFF
TGTGCCAGCTCACCCGGGACAGGGAGGAGTGAGCAGTTCTTC
>TRBJ2-2|many|TRBV6-7|TRBD2
CASSYGRTQREVDTGELFF
TGTGCCAGCAGTTACGGACGGACACAGCGGGAGGTCGACACCGGGGAGCTGTTTTTT
>TRBJ2-7|many|TRBV12-3/TRBV12-4|.
CASTEVGGGHEQYF
TGTGCCAGCACCGAGGTGGGAGGCGGCCACGAGCAGTACTTC
>TRBJ2-3|.|TRBV6-5|TRBD2
CATRLVLAGASLDTQYF
TGTGCCACCCGACTCGTCCTAGCGGGAGCCTCCCTAGATACGCAGTATTTT
>TRBJ2-7|many|TRBV2|.
CATLGLSSYEQYF
TGTGCCACCCTAGGACTGAGCTCCTACGAGCAGTACTTC
>TRBJ2-2|many|TRBV11-2|.
CASSLTGFSNTGELFF
TGTGCCAGCAGCTTAACAGGGTTCTCAAACACCGGGGAGCTGTTTTTT
>TRBJ2-7|many|TRBV19|.
CASSISGGGGYEQYF
TGTGCCAGTAGTATATCCGGGGGCGGTGGCTACGAGCAGTACTTC
>TRBJ2-5|.|TRBV19|TRBD2
CASSSPASGAYQETQYF
TGTGCCAGTAGTTCACCAGCTAGCGGGGCCTACCAAGAGACCCAGTACTTC
>TRBJ2-3|few|TRBV28|TRBD2
CASSTRLANTDTQYF
TGTGCCAGCAGTACCCGACTAGCGAACACAGATACGCAGTATTTT
>TRBJ2-7|many|TRBV24-1|TRBD1
CATSDATGTGNEQYF
TGTGCCACCAGTGATGCTACTGGGACAGGGAACGAGCAGTACTTC
>TRBJ2-3|many|TRBV12-3/TRBV12-4|TRBD2
CASSTSGGTDTQYF
TGTGCCAGCAGTACTAGCGGGGGCACAGATACGCAGTATTTT
>TRBJ2-1|many|TRBV5-1|TRBD1
CASSPGQGAERVQFF
TGCGCCAGCAGCCCTGGACAGGGGGCTGAACGCGTGCAGTTCTTC
>TRBJ1-3|many|TRBV10-3|.
CAISVDLSGNTIYF
TGTGCCATCAGTGTGGATCTTTCTGGAAACACCATATATTTT
>TRBJ2-2|many|TRBV7-6|TRBD1
CASSLAGSGGRTGELFF
TGTGCCAGCAGCTTAGCGGGTTCAGGGGGTCGGACCGGGGAGCTGTTTTTT
>TRBJ2-5|few|TRBV28|TRBD2
CASSPTSGREETQYF
TGTGCCAGCAGTCCGACTAGCGGGAGGGAAGAGACCCAGTACTTC
>TRBJ2-3|few|TRBV6-1|.
CASKGTDTQYF
TGTGCCAGCAAGGGGACAGATACGCAGTATTTT
>TRBJ2-7|many|TRBV29-1|TRBD2
CSVSGGPTSYEQYF
TGCAGCGTATCGGGAGGGCCTACTTCCTACGAGCAGTACTTC
>TRBJ1-5|many|TRBV7-8|.
CASSLTLTGRNQPQHF
TGTGCCAGCAGCCTAACGTTGACGGGTCGAAATCAGCCCCAGCATTTT
>TRBJ1-5|medium-sized|TRBV2|.
CASSGLEGNQPQHF
TGTGCCAGCAGCGGACTAGAGGGCAATCAGCCCCAGCATTTT
>TRBJ2-1|many|TRBV28|TRBD2
CASSSPWWTLRLAGGPYNEQFF
TGTGCCAGCAGTTCGCCATGGTGGACTTTAAGATTAGCGGGAGGCCCCTACAATGAGCAGTTCTTC
>TRBJ2-1|many|TRBV12-3/TRBV12-4|TRBD2
CASSLGLTSEGNNEQFF
TGTGCCAGCAGCCTGGGGTTGACTAGCGAGGGGAACAATGAGCAGTTCTTC
>TRBJ1-2|many|TRBV6-1|.
CATTSAGGGYTF
TGTGCCACAACGTCCGCCGGGGGAGGCTACACCTTC
>TRBJ2-1|many|TRBV10-3|TRBD2
CAISDLTSGGGAEQFF
TGTGCCATCAGTGATCTGACTAGCGGGGGGGGAGCTGAGCAGTTCTTC
>TRBJ2-1|many|TRBV5-1|.
CASSSQGHLAGNEQFF
TGCGCCAGCAGCTCTCAAGGGCACCTTGCGGGCAATGAGCAGTTCTTC
>TRBJ2-1|few|TRBV5-6|.
CASSLVLPPKNEQFF
TGTGCCAGCAGCTTGGTGCTACCTCCAAAGAATGAGCAGTTCTTC
>TRBJ2-1|many|TRBV20-1|.
CSASVRSYNEQFF
TGCAGTGCTAGTGTAAGGAGTTACAATGAGCAGTTCTTC
>TRBJ2-1|.|TRBV18|.
CASSPLGTANNEQFF
TGTGCCAGCTCGCCCTTAGGGACCGCAAACAATGAGCAGTTCTTC
>TRBJ1-4|.|TRBV6-5|.
CASSYDFSEKLFF
TGTGCCAGCAGTTACGACTTCAGTGAAAAACTGTTTTTT
>TRBJ2-1|many|TRBV28|.
CASSLGGRKNNEQFF
TGTGCCAGCAGCCTGGGTGGTAGGAAAAACAATGAGCAGTTCTTC
>TRBJ2-1|many|TRBV7-2|.
CASSLVGDFNNEQFF
TGTGCCAGCAGCTTAGTTGGGGACTTCAACAATGAGCAGTTCTTC
>TRBJ2-1|few|TRBV4-1|TRBD2
CASSQDQVASGILPLINEQFF
TGCGCCAGCAGCCAAGACCAGGTGGCTAGCGGGATTCTTCCATTAATTAATGAGCAGTTCTTC
>TRBJ2-4|.|TRBV14|TRBD2
CASSQGGLAGAKNIQYF
TGTGCCAGCAGCCAAGGAGGACTAGCGGGGGCCAAAAACATTCAGTACTTC
>TRBJ2-7|many|TRBV2|TRBD1
CATKGDRASYEQYF
TGTGCCACCAAGGGGGACAGGGCGTCCTACGAGCAGTACTTC
>TRBJ2-3|few|TRBV19|.
CASIRRPGLSSTDTQYF
TGTGCCAGTATCCGCCGACCAGGATTGTCTAGCACAGATACGCAGTATTTT
>TRBJ1-2|many|TRBV20-1|.
CSAPGPRDYGYTF
TGCAGTGCCCCGGGGCCACGGGACTATGGCTACACCTTC
>TRBJ1-1|.|TRBV30|TRBD1
CAWGGTAEAFF
TGTGCCTGGGGGGGGACAGCCGAAGCTTTCTTT
>TRBJ2-5|many|TRBV6-2/TRBV6-3|.
CASVRSHQETQYF
TGTGCCAGCGTAAGGAGTCACCAAGAGACCCAGTACTTC
>TRBJ2-7|many|TRBV6-2/TRBV6-3|.
CASSYSISMRYGGPRAYEQYF
TGTGCCAGCAGTTACTCGATATCAATGAGGTACGGAGGCCCCAGGGCATACGAGCAGTACTTC
>TRBJ2-7|many|TRBV29-1|.
CSVGGPDRSYEQYF
TGCAGCGTTGGTGGTCCCGACAGGTCCTACGAGCAGTACTTC
>TRBJ2-3|many|TRBV12-3/TRBV12-4|.
CASSLTGVPSTDTQYF
TGTGCCAGCAGTTTAACGGGGGTCCCTAGCACAGATACGCAGTATTTT
>TRBJ2-3|many|TRBV20-1|TRBD2
CSATLAGVDQPQYF
TGCAGTGCTACGTTAGCGGGAGTCGATCAACCGCAGTATTTT
>TRBJ2-5|many|TRBV7-9|.
CASSWGVRETQYF
TGTGCCAGCAGCTGGGGCGTACGGGAGACCCAGTACTTC
>TRBJ1-1|many|TRBV5-4|TRBD1
CASSLGTGPLNTEAFF
TGTGCCAGCAGCTTGGGGACAGGCCCCCTGAACACTGAAGCTTTCTTT
>TRBJ2-1|few|TRBV7-6|.
CASSWNNNEQFF
TGTGCCAGCAGCTGGAACAACAATGAGCAGTTCTTC
>TRBJ2-2|many|TRBV2|TRBD2
CASSDGGSVTGELFF
TGTGCCAGCAGTGATGGCGGGAGTGTGACCGGGGAGCTGTTTTTT
>TRBJ1-1|few|TRBV19|TRBD1
CASSNTRDRAFF
TGTGCCAGTAGTAATACACGGGACAGAGCTTTCTTT